This T cell receptor beta chain was identified during a study of regulatory T cells in long-lasting Graves disease. This clonotype was detected only a few times. Its antigen remains unidentified. Relying on iRepertoire HTBI primers and Arm-PCR of CDR3 regions, the team built TCR beta libraries. TCRdb independently ran MiXCR on the multiplex PCR reads; one entry per CDR3 protein. Of 360,000 or so distinct CDR3 sequences in the sample, approximately 15% were seen once. Noted time point: newly diagnosed GD, antithyroid drugs for less than 3 months. The TCR library was made from RNA extracted from PBMCs. Per American Thyroid Association guidelines, Graves' disease was diagnosed. Patients were enrolled at an endocrinology department in Xi'an, China. Findings and limits, study-wide: Having few samples may have compromised the accuracy.

This CDR3 spans 16 amino acids. CDR1 SGHVS and CDR2 FQNEAQ come from the germline V gene. J was trimmed by 2 bases and V by 4 bases; bases with no gene match: 6. The same sample was also studied in work on T cells in Graves' hyperthyroidism and ophthalmopathy.

Sequenced here: peripheral blood mononuclear cells (PBMCs), sampled at new diagnosis, from a patient treated with antithyroid drugs. This TCR derives from a man aged 35-49 years with Graves disease. The chain employs TRBV7-8 and TRBJ2-7, with 12 bases identical to TRBD2. The CDR3 coding sequence is TGTGCCAGCAGCTCCCACCGACTAGCGGGGGCCTACGAGCAGTACTTC. It specifies CASSSHRLAGAYEQYF. The variable domain in full, with the rest retrieved from reference TRBV7-8 and TRBJ2-7, is GAGVSQSPRYKVAKRGQDVALRCDPISGHVSLFWYQQALGQGPEFLTYFQNEAQLDKSGLPSDRFFAERPEGSVSTLKIQRTQQEDSAVYLCASSSHRLAGAYEQYFGPGTRLTVT.